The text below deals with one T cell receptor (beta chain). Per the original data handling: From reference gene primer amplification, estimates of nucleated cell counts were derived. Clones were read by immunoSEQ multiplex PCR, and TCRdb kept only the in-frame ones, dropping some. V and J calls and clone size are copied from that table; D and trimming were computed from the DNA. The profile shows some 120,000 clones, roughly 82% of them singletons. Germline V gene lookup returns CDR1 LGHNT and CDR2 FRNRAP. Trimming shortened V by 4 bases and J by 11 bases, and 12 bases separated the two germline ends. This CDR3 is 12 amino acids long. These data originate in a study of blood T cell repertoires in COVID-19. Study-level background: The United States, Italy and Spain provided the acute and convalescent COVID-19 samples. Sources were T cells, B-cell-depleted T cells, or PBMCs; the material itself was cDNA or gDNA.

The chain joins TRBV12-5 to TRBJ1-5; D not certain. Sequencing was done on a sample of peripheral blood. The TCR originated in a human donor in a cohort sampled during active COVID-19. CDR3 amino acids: CASGSTSEAQHF. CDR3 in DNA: TGTGCTAGTGGTTCCACCTCAGAGGCCCAGCATTTT. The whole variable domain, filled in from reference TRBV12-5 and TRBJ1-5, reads DARVTQTPRHKVTEMGQEVTMRCQPILGHNTVFWYRQTMMQGLELLAYFRNRAPLDDSGMPKDRFSAEMPDATLATLKIQPSEPRDSAVYFCASGSTSEAQHFGDGTRLSIL.